This TCR beta chain was identified during a study of OX40 agonist ivuxolimab in advanced cancers. Study details: With a range of roughly 20 to 80, age averaged approximately 54 years, and around 83% were male. Study results and caveats: In the 0.1 to 3.0 mg/kg range, CD4+ and CD8+ blood T cells had expanded clonally by week 6.

As concerns this clone: The antigen remains unidentified.

Assay: immunoSEQ multiplex PCR; the TCRdb copy retains only in-frame clones and omits some. The sample lists approximately 45,000 clones, about 85% occurring once. V lost 6 bases to trimming and J lost 6 bases; unmatched junction nucleotides: 10. The CDR3 runs to 16 residues. Germline V gene data show CDR1 as LNHDA and CDR2 as SQIVND (reference sequence). This TCR came from an adult with an advanced solid tumor such as melanoma, head and neck, liver or kidney cancer. The genes are TRBV19 and TRBJ2-3; 12 positions agree with TRBD2. Source: CD4+ or CD8+ T cells sorted from blood, taken in a trial of the OX40 agonist ivuxolimab. The CDR3 is CASRDTSGRHQDTQYF. CDR3 sequence (DNA): TGTGCCAGTAGGGACACTAGCGGGAGGCACCAGGATACGCAGTATTTT.